The 29 T cell receptor beta chains below were found in one sample sequenced in a study of identifying expanded T cells in peripheral blood. This table comes from immunoSEQ multiplex PCR, and its TCRdb copy is limited to in-frame clones, with some not included. The data show approximately 110,000 clones, roughly 90% seen once. The sequenced material came from blood. The origin of the receptors is a person aged 18-70 years in good health.

This rearrangement joins TRBV2 to TRBJ1-1, with D perhaps matching TRBD1 (5 bases). Per the germline V gene, CDR1 is SNHLY and CDR2 is FYNNEI. V lost 6 bases, J lost 4 bases, and 12 bases lay in between. The CDR3 covers 13 residues. This CDR3 is CASSGREGTEAFF. The CDR3 bases are TGTGCCAGCAGCGGCAGGGAGGGCACTGAAGCTTTCTTT.

A few counts support this clone. J is TRBJ2-2 and V is TRBV29-1; D remains ambiguous. Trimming cost V 5 bases and J 6 bases, with 10 bases left between them. CDR1 and CDR2 from the germline V gene are SQVTM and ANQGSEA. This CDR3 region has 12 residues. Written as DNA, the CDR3 is TGCAGCGTTCACGTTCAAGCCGGGGAGCTGTTTTTT. Its protein product is CSVHVQAGELFF.

The chain joins TRBV6-6 to TRBJ2-2; D is unclear. Germline V CDR1 and CDR2: MNHNY, SVGAGI (reference sequence). V lost 6 bases and J lost 5, with 10 bases in between. This CDR3 region has 13 residues. The CDR3 spells CASRPTGTGELFF. The DNA of the CDR3 is TGTGCCAGCAGACCCACCGGTACCGGGGAGCTGTTTTTT.

In this sample, this clone turned up once. The rearrangement joins TRBV28 to TRBJ2-2; D gene uncertain. The V gene lost 6 bases and the J gene lost 4 bases, with 9 bases spanning the gap. Per germline, CDR1 MDHEN and CDR2 SYDVKM. The CDR3 extends over 13 amino acids. The DNA of the CDR3 is TGTGCCAGCAGAGGTCCGGCCACCGGGGAGCTGTTTTTT. Its translation is CASRGPATGELFF.

The V and J genes are TRBV4-2 and TRBJ2-5, with 8 bases that match TRBD2. This CDR3 is built from 15 residues. The germline CDR1 and CDR2 sequences are LGHNA and YNFKEQ. J was trimmed by 2 bases and V by 4 bases; bases with no gene match: 6. The CDR3 protein is CASSPTSVTQETQYF. CDR3 sequence (DNA): TGTGCCAGCAGCCCGACTAGCGTGACGCAAGAGACCCAGTACTTC.

The chain links TRBV7-6 to TRBJ2-5; D remains ambiguous. Trimming removed 4 bases from V and 0 bases from J, with 0 bases in between. CDR1 is SGHVS, CDR2 FNYEAQ, per germline. The CDR3 spans 11 residues. CDR3 coding DNA: TGTGCCAGCAGCTACCAAGAGACCCAGTACTTC. As protein: CASSYQETQYF.

This clone qualifies as medium-sized. V and J are TRBV9 and TRBJ1-2; D is unclear. The CDR3 contains 10 residues. V gave up 4 bases and J gave up 2 bases, with 0 bases separating them. Looked up from germline, CDR1 is SGDLS and CDR2 is YYNGEE. CDR3 coding DNA: TGTGCCAGCAGCAACTATGGCTACACCTTC. This encodes CASSNYGYTF.

J is TRBJ2-2 and V is TRBV7-9; either TRBD1 or TRBD2 may fit D (5 bases each). The CDR3 runs to 14 residues. Trimming took 5 bases from V and 5 from J, leaving 12 bases between them. The V gene's germline CDR1 is SEHNR and CDR2 FQNEAQ (reference sequence). CDR3 sequence: CASSLGDGTGELFF. The CDR3 region has the DNA TGTGCCAGCAGCCTGGGGGACGGGACCGGGGAGCTGTTTTTT.

V gene TRBV6-5 combines with J gene TRBJ2-1; TRBD1 might be the D (6 bases). Looked up from germline, CDR1 is MNHEY and CDR2 is SVGAGI. The CDR3 extends over 15 amino acids. Trimming removed 0 bases from V and 9 bases from J, with 15 bases in between. The CDR3 coding sequence is TGTGCCAGCAGTTACTCCGGGACAATAGGCGGTGAGCAGTTCTTC. Translated, it gives CASSYSGTIGGEQFF.

The chain uses TRBV27 and TRBJ1-6, with TRBD1 matching 7 bases. Germline CDR1 and CDR2: MNHEY and SMNVEV (reference sequence). V dropped 6 bases and J dropped 1; count of bases not matched to a gene: 3. This CDR3 spans 15 amino acids. The CDR3 here is CASRTGESYNSPLHF. Written as DNA, the CDR3 is TGTGCCAGCAGAACAGGGGAATCCTATAATTCACCCCTCCACTTT.

The rearrangement uses TRBV4-1 and TRBJ1-5; D unresolved. The germline V and J ends were trimmed by 1 base and 0 bases, with 16 bases remaining between them. Per germline, CDR1 MGHRA and CDR2 YSYEKL. The CDR3 runs 18 residues. The CDR3 loop is CASSQGIIGPYSNQPQHF. Here the CDR3 DNA reads TGCGCCAGCAGCCAAGGGATAATTGGCCCCTATAGCAATCAGCCCCAGCATTTT.

This rearrangement joins TRBV7-2 to TRBJ1-1; weak D call: TRBD1 (5 bases). From germline, CDR1 is SGHTA and CDR2 FQGNSA. The CDR3 is 15 amino acids. The ends were cut back, 4 bases at V and 4 bases at J, with 16 bases in the middle. The CDR3 nucleotides are TGTGCCAGCAGCTCCCCCGGGACGATGTTCACTGAAGCTTTCTTT. Encoded protein: CASSSPGTMFTEAFF.

This clone is judged large (0.1 to 1%). The chain joins TRBV6-5 to TRBJ1-1; TRBD1 might be the D (6 bases). The germline V and J ends were trimmed by 3 bases and 10 bases, with 21 bases remaining between them. The length of the CDR3 is 15 residues. CDR1 and CDR2 from the germline V gene are MNHEY and SVGAGI. The CDR3 nucleotides read TGTGCCAGCAGTTATAATACGGTCGGAGGGGGATCAGCTTTCTTT. Its translation is CASSYNTVGGGSAFF.

This clone has more than one count but fewer than ten. The rearrangement links TRBV6-1 to TRBJ2-2; 9 bases align to TRBD1. Germline V gene data show CDR1 as MNHNS and CDR2 as SASEGT. The length of the CDR3 is 15 residues. V was pared by 6 bases and J by 7 bases, with 9 bases of the junction left unmatched. The CDR3 sequence is CASRTHRGRIGELFF. As DNA, the CDR3 is TGTGCCAGCAGGACTCACAGGGGGCGTATCGGGGAGCTGTTTTTT.

This clone occurred once. The rearrangement joins TRBV4-1 to TRBJ2-7; D may be TRBD1 or TRBD2 (5 bases each). Per the germline V gene, CDR1 is MGHRA and CDR2 is YSYEKL. The CDR3 contains 19 residues. Trimming cost V 0 bases and J 6 bases, with 27 bases left between them. The chain's CDR3 is CASSQDWGRGVGGFGEQYF. The CDR3 nucleotides read TGCGCCAGCAGCCAAGATTGGGGTCGGGGCGTTGGGGGATTCGGCGAGCAGTACTTC.

This clone showed up just once. This chain uses TRBV21-1 with TRBJ1-5; the table's D gene call, TRBD1, was not cross checked with the DNA. TRBV21-1 is a listed pseudogene. CDR3 length: 23 amino acids. The CDR3 sequence is CASSSRRGGFRRDRAYSNQPQHF. CDR3 bases: TGTGCCAGCAGCTCGAGACGGGGGGGATTTCGAAGGGACAGGGCCTATAGCAATCAGCCCCAGCATTTT.

This chain uses TRBV18 with TRBJ2-7; D gene ambiguous. The CDR3 has 14 residues. The germline CDR1 and CDR2 sequences are KGHSH and LQKENI. Trimming pared 3 bases from V and 0 bases from J, leaving 9 bases between. The CDR3 loop reads CASSPGYSSYEQYF. CDR3 bases: TGTGCCAGCTCACCCGGATATAGCTCCTACGAGCAGTACTTC.

The chain employs TRBV5-6 and TRBJ1-2; unclear D gene. CDR1 and CDR2 (germline): SGHDT, YYEEEE. V was cut by 3 bases and J by 4 bases, with 13 bases left in between. The CDR3 has 14 residues. CDR3 residues: CASSSDRGSYGYTF. For the CDR3, the DNA is TGTGCCAGCAGCTCGGACCGGGGATCCTATGGCTACACCTTC.

The V call is TRBV4-3, the J call TRBJ2-7; D might be TRBD2 (6 bases). The CDR3 totals 17 residues. V lost 0 bases and J 0 bases, leaving 15 bases between the germline ends. Germline loops: CDR1 LGHNA, CDR2 YSLEER. Here the CDR3 reads CASSQDYWRGSSYEQYF. CDR3 coding DNA: TGCGCCAGCAGCCAAGATTACTGGCGGGGTAGCTCCTACGAGCAGTACTTC.

The V gene is TRBV6-5, the J gene TRBJ1-1; perhaps TRBD1 as D (5 bases). V was clipped by 2 bases and J by 5 bases, with 9 bases between them. The CDR3 spans 13 residues. Germline V gene sequence: CDR1 MNHEY, CDR2 SVGAGI. The DNA for the CDR3 is TGTGCCAGCAGTTACGGGGGTTGGACTGAAGCTTTCTTT. It is translated as CASSYGGWTEAFF.

The CDR3 DNA reads as TGTGCCAGCAGCCAAGCACCGGGACAGGGGTCTTTTTCCCGCACCGGGGAGCTGTTTTTT. Protein sequence: CASSQAPGQGSFSRTGELFF. V is TRBV14 and J is TRBJ2-2, with 10 bases that match TRBD1. Germline V gene data show CDR1 as SGHDN and CDR2 as FVKESK. CDR3 length: 20 amino acids. The ends lost 1 base at V and 4 bases at J; junction bases unmatched: 15.

The gene calls are TRBV7-9 and TRBJ1-5; the D gene is possibly TRBD1 (6 bases). Germline V lookup: CDR1 SEHNR, CDR2 FQNEAQ (reference sequence). V was cut by 4 bases and J by 5 bases, with 15 bases left in between. The CDR3 consists of 15 residues. CDR3 coding DNA: TGTGCCAGCAGCTCGGCCGACAGGTCTGATCAGCCCCAGCATTTT. Amino acid sequence: CASSSADRSDQPQHF. Supplemented by reference TRBV7-9 and TRBJ1-5, the full variable domain reads DTGVSQNPRHKITKRGQNVTFRCDPISEHNRLYWYRQTLGQGPEFLTYFQNEAQLEKSRLLSDRFSAERPKGSFSTLEIQRTEQGDSAMYLCASSSADRSDQPQHFGDGTRLSIL.

This chain links TRBV11-2 with TRBJ2-3; possibly TRBD2 for D (7 bases). The CDR3 covers 17 residues. Trimming removed 5 bases from V and 6 bases from J, with 24 bases in between. CDR1 SGHAT and CDR2 FQNNGV come from the germline V gene. In nucleotides, the CDR3 is TGTGCCAGCAGCCCGTACTTTGGAGCGGGGCAGGGGGATACGCAGTATTTT. Amino acid sequence: CASSPYFGAGQGDTQYF. The full variable domain, its missing parts supplied by reference TRBV11-2 and TRBJ2-3, is EAGVAQSPRYKIIEKRQSVAFWCNPISGHATLYWYQQILGQGPKLLIQFQNNGVVDDSQLPKDRFSAERLKGVDSTLKIQPAKLEDSAVYLCASSPYFGAGQGDTQYFGPGTRLTVL.

The CDR3 DNA reads as TGCGCCAGCAGCTTGGACGATAACCAAGAGACCCAGTACTTC. This encodes CASSLDDNQETQYF. This chain links TRBV5-1 with TRBJ2-5; D gene uncertain. From germline, CDR1 is SGHRS and CDR2 YFSETQ. The CDR3 runs 14 residues. Trimming left V 0 bases short and J 0 bases short, with 6 bases between.

J is TRBJ2-1 and V is TRBV4-3; 9 bases map to TRBD1. The germline V gene has CDR1 LGHNA and CDR2 YSLEER. There are 17 residues in the CDR3. Trimming removed 4 bases from V and 8 bases from J; junction bases left unmatched: 15. CDR3 in DNA: TGCGCCAGCAGCCCCGGGGGAGGGACAGGGTACCACCATGAGCAGTTCTTC. Protein sequence: CASSPGGGTGYHHEQFF.

DNA of the CDR3: TGTGCCAGCCGGACAGGGTACACCGGGGAGCTGTTTTTT. It yields the protein CASRTGYTGELFF. The rearrangement links TRBV2 to TRBJ2-2, with 8 bases matching TRBD1. The germline V gene encodes CDR1 SNHLY and CDR2 FYNNEI. J gave up 3 bases and V 8 bases, and 2 bases lay outside the gene matches. This CDR3 has 13 amino acids.

The rearrangement links TRBV6-6 to TRBJ2-2, with TRBD1 matching 7 bases. With V trimmed by 5 bases and J by 5 bases, 8 bases remained unmatched. The CDR3 extends over 15 amino acids. Germline CDR1 reads MNHNY; CDR2 reads SVGAGI (reference sequence). The CDR3 DNA reads TGTGCCAGCAGTCCACAGGGGAAACAGACCGGGGAGCTGTTTTTT. As protein: CASSPQGKQTGELFF.

The chain carries TRBV7-2 and TRBJ1-2, with TRBD1 matching over 9 bases. This CDR3 is built from 15 residues. Germline values: CDR1 SGHTA, CDR2 FQGNSA. V shed 5 bases, J shed 8 bases, and the junction held 12 bases outside the gene matches. CDR3 sequence: CASSAYLTGGKGYTF. The CDR3 DNA reads as TGTGCCAGCAGCGCCTATCTTACAGGGGGCAAGGGCTACACCTTC.

The rearrangement links TRBV15 to TRBJ2-3; D is perhaps TRBD1 (6 bases). Between the trimmed V and J ends, which lost 5 bases and 0 bases, there was a span of 12 bases. This CDR3 has 15 amino acids. The germline V gene has CDR1 LNHNV and CDR2 YYDKDF (reference sequence). CDR3 nucleotides: TGTGCCACCAGCCAGGACAGACTAAGCACAGATACGCAGTATTTT. Translating gives CATSQDRLSTDTQYF.